The T cell receptor beta chain described here comes from a study of post-analysis software for immune sequencing data. For the study at large: Included among the disease courses, which were recorded for the cohort, were relapsing-remitting, secondary progressive and progressive-relapsing multiple sclerosis.

Researchers reported that TCR beta cDNA libraries carried unique molecular identifiers. TCRdb used MiXCR to reprocess the PCR reads, holding one entry per CDR3 protein. This sample has roughly 580,000 distinct CDR3 sequences, with 44% found just once. With respect to this clonotype: As yet, its antigen is unknown.

Trimming took 4 bases from V and 13 from J; bases not matched to a gene: 9. The CDR3 extends over 13 amino acids. Germline CDR1 LGHDT, CDR2 YNNKEL (reference sequence). Study-wide results and caveats: Five TRBV segments, TRBV5-6, TRBV5-1 and TRBV20-1 among them, were found more frequent in patients than controls. F-measure co-clustering was strong for batch-matched samples. People with multiple sclerosis had a significantly lower normalized Chao1 diversity than controls did.

The V and J genes are TRBV3-1 and TRBJ2-1, with 8 bases matching TRBD2. Sequenced: blood. The TCR sequence derives from a girl between 10 and 17 years old with multiple sclerosis. CDR3: CASSPPGTSGQFF. The DNA for the CDR3 is TGTGCCAGCAGCCCCCCCGGAACTAGCGGTCAGTTCTTC.